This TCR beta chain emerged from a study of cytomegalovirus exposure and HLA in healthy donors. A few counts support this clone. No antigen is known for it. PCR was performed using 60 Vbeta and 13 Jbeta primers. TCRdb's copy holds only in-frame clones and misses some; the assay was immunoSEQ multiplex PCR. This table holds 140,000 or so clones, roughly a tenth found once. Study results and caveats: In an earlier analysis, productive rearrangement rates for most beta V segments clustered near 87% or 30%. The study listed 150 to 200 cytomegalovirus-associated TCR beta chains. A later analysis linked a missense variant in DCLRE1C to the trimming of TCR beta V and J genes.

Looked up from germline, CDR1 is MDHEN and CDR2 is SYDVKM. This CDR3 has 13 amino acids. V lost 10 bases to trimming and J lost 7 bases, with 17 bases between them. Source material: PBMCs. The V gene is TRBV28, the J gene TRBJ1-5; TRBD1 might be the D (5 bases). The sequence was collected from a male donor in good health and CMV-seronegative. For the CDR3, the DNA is TGTGCCACCAGGGCAGGCTCAGGGCAGCCCCAGCATTTT. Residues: CATRAGSGQPQHF. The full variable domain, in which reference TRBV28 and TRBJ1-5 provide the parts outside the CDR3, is DVKVTQSSRYLVKRTGEKVFLECVQDMDHENMFWYRQDPGLGLRLIYFSYDVKMKEKGDIPEGYSVSREKKERFSLILESASTNQTSMYLCATRAGSGQPQHFGDGTRLSIL.